This T cell receptor (beta chain) was profiled in a study of blood T cell repertoires in COVID-19. About the research overall: The analysed material was cDNA or gDNA that came from T cells, B-cell-depleted T cells, or PBMCs.

Germline-derived CDR1 and CDR2 are LNHDA and SQIVND (reference sequence). Losses at the gene ends were 1 base for V and 1 base for J; bases not matched to a gene: 1. The length of the CDR3 is 14 residues. Clones were sequenced by immunoSEQ multiplex PCR, and TCRdb holds only the in-frame ones, with some missing. The sample gives around 15,000 clones, around nine tenths of which show up once; 2% to 3% is in the top ten. The material sequenced was peripheral blood. This chain links TRBV19 with TRBJ2-7, with 7 bases aligning to TRBD1. The receptor's source is a woman aged 70-85 years in a cohort sampled during active or convalescent COVID-19. CDR3 sequence: CASSIGQGSYEQYF. CDR3 sequence (DNA): TGTGCCAGTAGTATAGGACAGGGTTCCTACGAGCAGTACTTC.